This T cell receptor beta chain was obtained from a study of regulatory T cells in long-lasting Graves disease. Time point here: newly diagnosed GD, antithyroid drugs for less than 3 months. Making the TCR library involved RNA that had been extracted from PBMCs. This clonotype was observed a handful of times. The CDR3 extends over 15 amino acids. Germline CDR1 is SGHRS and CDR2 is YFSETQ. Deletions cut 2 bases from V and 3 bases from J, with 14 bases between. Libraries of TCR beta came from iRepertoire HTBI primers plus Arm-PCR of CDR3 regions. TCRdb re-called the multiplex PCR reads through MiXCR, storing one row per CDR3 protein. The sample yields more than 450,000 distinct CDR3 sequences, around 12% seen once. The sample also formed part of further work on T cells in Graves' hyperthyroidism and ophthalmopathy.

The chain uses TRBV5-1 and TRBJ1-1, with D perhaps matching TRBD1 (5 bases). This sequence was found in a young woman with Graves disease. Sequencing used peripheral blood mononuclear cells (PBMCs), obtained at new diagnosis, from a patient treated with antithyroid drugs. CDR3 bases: TGCGCCAGCAGCTTCAATGGGGGAGGGGACACTGAAGCTTTCTTT. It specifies CASSFNGGGDTEAFF.